The entry that follows covers one TCR beta chain sequence. This sample was included in a study of control samples from healthy donors and cancer patients. Assay used: immunoSEQ multiplex PCR; TCRdb lists only in-frame clones, some missing. The table lists about 100,000 clones, about 90% of them singletons. Specimen: blood. This clonotype was sampled from a woman in her forties or fifties in good health.

Written as DNA, the CDR3 is TGTGCCAGCAGCAGGACTAGCGGCACAGATACGCAGTATTTT. Translation gives CASSRTSGTDTQYF. V usage is TRBV7-2 and J usage is TRBJ2-3, with 9 bases matching TRBD2. The junction had 1 base not matched to a gene; V was cut back by 5 bases and J by 1 base. The germline V gene has CDR1 SGHTA and CDR2 FQGNSA. The CDR3 spans 14 residues.